The 18 T cell receptor beta chains given below trace back to one sample, sequenced in a study of long-term antiretroviral therapy in people with HIV. The assay used was immunoSEQ (version v3.0), run at survey level. Profiled with immunoSEQ multiplex PCR; TCRdb holds only in-frame clones, not every one. The sample holds roughly 18,000 clones, just under 80% seen once. This sample comprised unsorted PBMCs, obtained 0.3 years after starting antiretroviral therapy. Receptors originate from a woman aged 45 to 65 with HIV.

V gene TRBV5-6 combines with J gene TRBJ1-1, with D tentatively TRBD1 (5 bases). The CDR3 is 14 amino acids. From germline, CDR1 is SGHDT and CDR2 YYEEEE. The V gene lost 7 bases and the J gene lost 4 bases, with 17 bases spanning the gap. CDR3 sequence (DNA): TGTGCCAGCCGTCCGGCAGGGCGAGGCACTGAAGCTTTCTTT. Protein: CASRPAGRGTEAFF.

The chain employs TRBV7-6 and TRBJ2-2, with 8 bases identical to TRBD1. V trimming: 5 bases; J trimming: 4 bases; junction bases outside the gene matches: 3. Per the germline V gene, CDR1 is SGHVS and CDR2 is FNYEAQ. The CDR3 has 14 amino acids. The CDR3 nucleotides read TGTGCCAGCAGCACGACAGGGGCCACCGGGGAGCTGTTTTTT. It yields the protein CASSTTGATGELFF.

V and J are TRBV6-5 and TRBJ2-7, with TRBD2 matching over 7 bases. Germline V CDR1 and CDR2: MNHEY, SVGAGI. The CDR3 totals 14 residues. V was clipped by 2 bases and J by 2 bases; unmatched bases: 3. The CDR3 nucleotides are TGTGCCAGCAGTTACGGAGCGGGGACCTACGAGCAGTACTTC. Its protein product is CASSYGAGTYEQYF.

The J gene is TRBJ2-7, the V gene TRBV19; 8 positions match TRBD1. Germline trimming cut 5 bases from V and 0 bases from J; bases unmatched to any gene: 6. CDR3 length equals 15 residues. Germline-derived CDR1 and CDR2 are LNHDA and SQIVND (reference sequence). This CDR3 is CASSHLGQGSYEQYV. The CDR3, as DNA: TGTGCCAGTAGTCACCTCGGACAGGGCTCCTACGAGCAGTACGTC.

The genes are TRBV7-6 and TRBJ2-7, with a tentative D call TRBD1 (5 bases). The CDR3 contains 14 residues. CDR1 is SGHVS, CDR2 FNYEAQ, per germline. Trimming took off 1 base at V and 6 bases at J, with 13 bases between the two ends. The CDR3 DNA is TGTGCCAGCAGCTTAGACACCCTCAGGGTCGAGCAGTACTTC. This sequence encodes CASSLDTLRVEQYF.

The CDR3 spells CASSLVSGSYGYTF. In DNA, the CDR3 is TGTGCCAGCAGCTTAGTGTCAGGAAGCTATGGCTACACCTTC. The rearrangement joins TRBV7-9 to TRBJ1-2; D gene ambiguous. The CDR3 covers 14 residues. Germline-derived CDR1 and CDR2 are SEHNR and FQNEAQ (reference sequence). The V and J ends lost 1 base and 4 bases respectively, with 10 bases between them.

The genes are TRBV7-8 and TRBJ2-7; 10 nucleotides match TRBD1. The ends lost 5 bases at V and 7 bases at J; junction bases unmatched: 5. CDR1 SGHVS and CDR2 FQNEAQ come from the germline V gene. The CDR3 is 13 amino acids. CDR3 bases: TGTGCCAGCAGCCAGGACAGGGGGTTAGAGCAGTACTTC. Its translation is CASSQDRGLEQYF.

This clone was recorded once. This chain joins TRBV19 and TRBJ2-1; 8 bases fit TRBD1. With 5 bases clipped from V and 8 bases from J, the junction kept 11 bases outside the gene matches. The germline V gene encodes CDR1 LNHDA and CDR2 SQIVND (reference sequence). CDR3 size: 15 residues. CDR3 nucleotide sequence: TGTGCCAGTAGTGTCTCCGGGACAGGAGGCGATGAGCAGTTCTTC. Amino acids: CASSVSGTGGDEQFF.

The chain has TRBV5-6 and TRBJ2-3; the D gene is possibly TRBD2 (5 bases). The CDR3 sequence is 15 residues long. The germline gives CDR1 SGHDT, CDR2 YYEEEE. Trimming took off 4 bases at V and 6 bases at J, with 18 bases between the two ends. CDR3 protein: CASSPGIFRTDTQYF. As DNA, the CDR3 is TGTGCCAGCAGCCCGGGAATCTTCCGAACGGATACGCAGTATTTT.

This chain uses TRBV5-1 with TRBJ1-4; D is undetermined. From germline, CDR1 is SGHRS and CDR2 YFSETQ. The CDR3 is 16 residues long. V was shortened by 0 bases and J by 0 bases, with 9 bases between the two germline ends. CDR3 in DNA: TGCGCCAGCAGCTTGGAGGAGTGGTCAACTAATGAAAAACTGTTTTTT. The encoded protein is CASSLEEWSTNEKLFF. The full variable domain, in which reference TRBV5-1 and TRBJ1-4 provide the parts outside the CDR3, is KAGVTQTPRYLIKTRGQQVTLSCSPISGHRSVSWYQQTPGQGLQFLFEYFSETQRNKGNFPGRFSGRQFSNSRSEMNVSTLELGDSALYLCASSLEEWSTNEKLFFGSGTQLSVL.

The V and J genes are TRBV30 and TRBJ1-1, with unresolved D. V gave up 5 bases and J gave up 1 base, with 8 bases separating them. In germline, CDR1 is GTSNPN, CDR2 SVGIG (reference sequence). This CDR3 is 12 amino acids long. In DNA, the CDR3 is TGTGCCTGGGATACATCGAACACTGAAGCTTTCTTT. This codes for CAWDTSNTEAFF. The full variable domain, completed using reference TRBV30 and TRBJ1-1, is SQTIHQWPATLVQPVGSPLSLECTVEGTSNPNLYWYRQAAGRGLQLLFYSVGIGQISSEVPQNLSASRPQDRQFILSSKKLLLSDSGFYLCAWDTSNTEAFFGQGTRLTVV.

V and J are TRBV28 and TRBJ2-7, with 7 bases identical to TRBD1. With V trimmed by 6 bases and J by 3 bases, 14 bases remained unmatched. Germline V gene sequence: CDR1 MDHEN, CDR2 SYDVKM. The CDR3 spans 16 residues. The chain's CDR3 is CASSPGTALRSYEQYF. In DNA, the CDR3 is TGTGCCAGCAGCCCCGGGACAGCGCTGAGGAGCTACGAGCAGTACTTC.

This sequence joins TRBV6-5 and TRBJ2-5; 10 bases are shared with TRBD2. Germline CDR1 and CDR2: MNHEY and SVGAGI. The ends lost 0 bases at V and 3 bases at J; junction bases unmatched: 1. The CDR3 length is 15 residues. The CDR3 DNA sequence: TGTGCCAGCAGTTACTCCCTAGCGGGGGAAGAGACCCAGTACTTC. It codes for CASSYSLAGEETQYF.

The chain carries TRBV12-5 and TRBJ2-1; D is undetermined. The CDR3 is made up of 13 amino acids. Germline values: CDR1 LGHNT, CDR2 FRNRAP. Trimming stripped 5 bases from V and 5 bases from J, with 10 bases between. The CDR3 bases are TGTGCTAGTGGTGCACTTATAAACAATGAGCAGTTCTTC. Translating gives CASGALINNEQFF.

The gene calls are TRBV6-5 and TRBJ2-7, with TRBD2 matching 9 bases. This CDR3 has 13 amino acids. The V gene's germline CDR1 is MNHEY and CDR2 SVGAGI. CDR3 residues: CASTYGGGALQYV. Here the CDR3 DNA reads TGTGCCAGCACTTACGGCGGGGGGGCCTTGCAGTACGTC.

The table lists this clone with a count of one. This chain links TRBV27 with TRBJ2-3; TRBD1 matches at 7 bases. CDR1 is MNHEY, CDR2 SMNVEV, per germline (reference sequence). V was clipped by 6 bases and J by 5 bases; unmatched bases: 8. CDR3 length equals 14 residues. CDR3 DNA sequence: TGTGCCAGCAGATACCTGGGACAGCAAGATACGCAGTATTTT. It translates to CASRYLGQQDTQYF.

About this clone itself: Other DNA sequences of this sample code for an identical CDR3. The chain has TRBV18 and TRBJ1-5; D unresolved. V was clipped by 2 bases and J by 2 bases, with 4 bases between them. CDR1 is KGHSH, CDR2 LQKENI, per germline. This CDR3 has 13 amino acids. The CDR3 protein is CASSPDRNQPQHF. The CDR3 bases are TGTGCCAGCTCACCAGACCGCAATCAGCCCCAGCATTTT.

The chain couples TRBV4-2 to TRBJ2-7, with no clear D. Germline assignment: CDR1 LGHNA and CDR2 YNFKEQ. Deletions cut 0 bases from V and 4 bases from J, with 10 bases between. The CDR3 contains 14 residues. The CDR3 region has the DNA TGTGCCAGCAGCCAAGAAAGGGTTGGTTACGAGCAGTACGTC. Protein product: CASSQERVGYEQYV.